The 11 T cell receptor beta chains listed next were all sequenced from one sample in a study of shared clonotypes between healthy human individuals (TCRdb year 2020). The method was the immunoSEQ multiplex PCR assay. Entries here come from immuneACCESS through TCRdb and include only in-frame sequences with V and J called. Some clones fail to appear in such tables; in the studies checked, an unresolved V gene covers under half of the shortfall, and the cause of the remainder is unknown. The table for this sample lists 200,000 to 250,000 clones; 65% of them were counted only once. Around 10% of the sample comes from the top ten. Material for sequencing was memory CD4+ T cells sorted from blood. The cell subset or site tag for this specimen amounts to: CD45RA-negative fraction. The receptors shown here come from a man aged 25-40 years in good health.

Only a few counts were recorded for this clone. The V and J genes are TRBV27 and TRBJ1-4; no clear D gene. The V gene lost 8 bases and the J gene lost 7 bases, with 14 bases spanning the gap. This CDR3 contains 13 residues. Germline loops: CDR1 MNHEY, CDR2 SMNVEV (reference sequence). The CDR3 region has the DNA TGTGCCAGCCCTGGACTGGGAGGTGAAAAACTGTTTTTT. Residues: CASPGLGGEKLFF.

The chain's CDR3 is CASSVDTQETQYF. CDR3 nucleotides: TGTGCCAGCAGCGTAGACACCCAAGAGACCCAGTACTTC. This chain connects TRBV9 to TRBJ2-5, with no clear D. V shed 0 bases and J shed 1 base, with 4 bases lying between them. The CDR3 sequence is 13 residues long. Germline-derived CDR1 and CDR2 are SGDLS and YYNGEE.

The genes are TRBV5-1 and TRBJ2-7; the match to TRBD2 covers 8 bases. The V and J ends lost 6 bases and 4 bases, in that order; junction bases with no gene match: 12. The CDR3 runs to 15 residues. The V gene's germline CDR1 is SGHRS and CDR2 YFSETQ. The DNA of the CDR3 is TGCGCCAGCACCATATCAGCGGGAGCTGTTTACGAGCAGTACTTC. Translated: CASTISAGAVYEQYF.

The chain uses TRBV19 and TRBJ1-1; possibly TRBD1 for D (5 bases). The CDR3 has 14 amino acids. The ends were cut back, 2 bases at V and 4 bases at J, with 11 bases in the middle. Germline CDR1 reads LNHDA; CDR2 reads SQIVND (reference sequence). The CDR3 nucleotides read TGTGCCAGTAGTATACAGGGAGGGATCACTGAAGCTTTCTTT. It is translated as CASSIQGGITEAFF. The variable domain in full, completed from reference TRBV19 and TRBJ1-1, reads DGGITQSPKYLFRKEGQNVTLSCEQNLNHDAMYWYRQDPGQGLRLIYYSQIVNDFQKGDIAEGYSVSREKKESFPLTVTSAQKNPTAFYLCASSIQGGITEAFFGQGTRLTVV.

The CDR3 sequence is CASRGRGTEAFF. CDR3 coding DNA: TGTGCCAGCAGGGGTCGGGGGACTGAAGCTTTCTTT. The gene calls are TRBV2 and TRBJ1-1, with D possibly TRBD1 on 5 matching bases. The CDR3 has 12 amino acids. Trimming took off 6 bases at V and 5 bases at J, with 10 bases between the two ends. Germline V lookup: CDR1 SNHLY, CDR2 FYNNEI.

The V and J genes are TRBV18 and TRBJ2-1; 11 positions match TRBD2. Germline-derived CDR1 and CDR2 are KGHSH and LQKENI. CDR3 length equals 18 residues. Trimming at V came to 1 base and at J to 3 bases, leaving 8 bases not matched to a gene. The CDR3, as DNA: TGTGCCAGCTCACCACTACCTACCGGGACTAGCGGCTACAATGAGCAGTTCTTC. Amino acid sequence: CASSPLPTGTSGYNEQFF. The variable domain in full, with the rest retrieved from reference TRBV18 and TRBJ2-1, is NAGVMQNPRHLVRRRGQEARLRCSPMKGHSHVYWYRQLPEEGLKFMVYLQKENIIDESGMPKERFSAEFPKEGPSILRIQQVVRGDSAAYFCASSPLPTGTSGYNEQFFGPGTRLTVL.

A word on this clone: This sample also contains other DNA sequences that code for the same CDR3. This chain connects TRBV2 to TRBJ2-5; D not certain. Germline V gene sequence: CDR1 SNHLY, CDR2 FYNNEI. The CDR3 covers 11 residues. The V gene lost 5 bases and the J gene lost 0 bases, with 1 base spanning the gap. CDR3 sequence (DNA): TGTGCCAGCAGTTACCAAGAGACCCAGTACTTC. This codes for CASSYQETQYF.

This clone was counted ten times or more. The chain has TRBV7-9 and TRBJ2-1, with TRBD2 matching 9 bases. Looked up from germline, CDR1 is SEHNR and CDR2 is FQNEAQ (reference sequence). The CDR3 covers 17 residues. Losses at the gene ends were 7 bases for V and 2 bases for J; bases not matched to a gene: 12. The CDR3 loop reads CASINIMSGRPYNEQFF. As DNA, the CDR3 is TGTGCCAGCATCAATATCATGAGCGGGAGGCCCTACAATGAGCAGTTCTTC.

This sequence joins TRBV30 and TRBJ1-1, with a weak D call TRBD1 (6 bases). Looked up from germline, CDR1 is GTSNPN and CDR2 is SVGIG (reference sequence). The CDR3 spans 13 residues. Trimming took off 6 bases at V and 8 bases at J, with 19 bases between the two ends. Here the CDR3 reads CACQTGLGSEAFF. CDR3 nucleotides: TGTGCCTGCCAGACAGGACTAGGCTCGGAAGCTTTCTTT.

The chain recombines TRBV29-1 with TRBJ2-7; 10 bases are shared with TRBD2. The V and J ends lost 5 bases and 3 bases, in that order; junction bases with no gene match: 16. Germline V gene data show CDR1 as SQVTM and CDR2 as ANQGSEA. This CDR3 is built from 17 residues. The CDR3 DNA sequence: TGCAGCGTTCAGGGGGCAACTAGCGGGAAAATGAGCTACGAGCAGTACTTC. Amino acid sequence: CSVQGATSGKMSYEQYF.

This clone has more than one count but fewer than ten. This chain joins TRBV28 and TRBJ2-7; 10 nucleotides line up with TRBD1. This CDR3 spans 15 amino acids. The ends lost 7 bases at V and 3 bases at J; junction bases unmatched: 9. Germline V gene data show CDR1 as MDHEN and CDR2 as SYDVKM. The DNA of the CDR3 is TGTGCCAGCACGGGATTATGGACAGGGGGCTACGAGCAGTACTTC. Translating gives CASTGLWTGGYEQYF.